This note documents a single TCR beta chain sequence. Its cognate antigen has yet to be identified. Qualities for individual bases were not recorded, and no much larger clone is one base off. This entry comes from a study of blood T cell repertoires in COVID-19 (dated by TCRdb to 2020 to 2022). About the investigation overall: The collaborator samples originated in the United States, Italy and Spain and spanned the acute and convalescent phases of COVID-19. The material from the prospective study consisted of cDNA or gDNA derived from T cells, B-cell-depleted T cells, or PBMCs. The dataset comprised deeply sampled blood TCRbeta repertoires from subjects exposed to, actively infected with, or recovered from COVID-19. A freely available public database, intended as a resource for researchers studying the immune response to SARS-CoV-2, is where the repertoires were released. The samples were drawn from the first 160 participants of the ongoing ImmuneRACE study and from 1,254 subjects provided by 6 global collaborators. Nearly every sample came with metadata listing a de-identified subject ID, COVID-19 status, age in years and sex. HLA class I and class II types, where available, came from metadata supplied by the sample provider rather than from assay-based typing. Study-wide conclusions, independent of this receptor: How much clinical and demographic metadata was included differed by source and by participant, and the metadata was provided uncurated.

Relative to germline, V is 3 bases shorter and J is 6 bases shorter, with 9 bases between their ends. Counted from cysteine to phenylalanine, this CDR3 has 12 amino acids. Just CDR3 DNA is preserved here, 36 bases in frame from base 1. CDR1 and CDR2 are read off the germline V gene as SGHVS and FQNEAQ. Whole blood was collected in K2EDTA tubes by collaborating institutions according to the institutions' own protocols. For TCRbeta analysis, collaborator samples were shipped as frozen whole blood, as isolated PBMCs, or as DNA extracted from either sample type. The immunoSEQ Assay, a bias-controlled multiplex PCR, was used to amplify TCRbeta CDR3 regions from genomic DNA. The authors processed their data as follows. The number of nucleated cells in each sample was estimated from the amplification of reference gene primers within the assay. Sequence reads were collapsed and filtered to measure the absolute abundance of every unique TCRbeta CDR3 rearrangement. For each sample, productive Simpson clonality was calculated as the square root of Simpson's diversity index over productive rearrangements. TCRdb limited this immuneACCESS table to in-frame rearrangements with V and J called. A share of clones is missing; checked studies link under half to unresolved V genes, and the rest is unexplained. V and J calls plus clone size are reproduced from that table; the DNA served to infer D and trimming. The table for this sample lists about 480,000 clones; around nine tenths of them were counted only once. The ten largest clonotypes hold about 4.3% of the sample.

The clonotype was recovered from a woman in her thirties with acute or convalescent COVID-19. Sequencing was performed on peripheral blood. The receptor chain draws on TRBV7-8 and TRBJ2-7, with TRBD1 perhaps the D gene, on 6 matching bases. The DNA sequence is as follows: TGTGCCAGCAGCTTCAGGGGTCCCGAGCAGTACTTC. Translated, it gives CASSFRGPEQYF.